The 19 T cell receptor beta chains reported below all come from one sample, sequenced in a study of shared clonotypes between healthy human individuals. Profiled with immunoSEQ multiplex PCR; TCRdb holds only in-frame clones, not every one. This sample has 2.5 million or so clones, with around 90% found just once. The sample taken for sequencing was naive CD4+ T cells sorted from blood. Described subset: CD45RA+ positively selected. The receptors originated from a young man in good health.

The chain has TRBV2 and TRBJ2-2; D tentatively reads TRBD1 or TRBD2 (6 bases each). Trimming stripped 6 bases from V and 5 bases from J, with 16 bases between. Germline V gene data show CDR1 as SNHLY and CDR2 as FYNNEI. The CDR3 has 15 amino acids. This CDR3 reads CASSVRDTYTGELFF. In DNA form, the CDR3 reads TGTGCCAGCAGCGTGCGGGACACCTATACCGGGGAGCTGTTTTTT.

The CDR3: CASLNRGSPEAFF. CDR3 sequence (DNA): TGTGCCAGCCTTAACCGGGGGTCCCCCGAAGCTTTCTTT. This chain links TRBV2 with TRBJ1-1, with D tentatively TRBD1 (5 bases). The CDR3 extends over 13 amino acids. The germline V and J ends were trimmed by 8 bases and 8 bases, with 18 bases remaining between them. Germline CDR1 and CDR2: SNHLY and FYNNEI. The entire variable domain, with the rest obtained from reference TRBV2 and TRBJ1-1, is as follows: EPEVTQTPSHQVTQMGQEVILRCVPISNHLYFYWYRQILGQKVEFLVSFYNNEISEKSEIFDDQFSVERPDGSNFTLKIRSTKLEDSAMYFCASLNRGSPEAFFGQGTRLTVV.

In this sample, this clone turned up once. The chain is built from TRBV10-3 and TRBJ2-7, with D hard to call. The CDR3 spans 15 residues. V was cut by 2 bases and J by 3 bases, with 14 bases left in between. Germline V lookup: CDR1 ENHRY, CDR2 SYGVKD. The CDR3 bases are TGTGCCATCAGTGAGGGGGTCGGCATACTCTACGAGCAGTACTTC. Translated, it gives CAISEGVGILYEQYF.

This clone was observed once. The rearrangement joins TRBV9 to TRBJ2-7, with D unresolved. Deletions cut 0 bases from V and 0 bases from J, with 7 bases between. CDR3 length equals 14 residues. CDR1 is SGDLS and CDR2 is YYNGEE in the germline V gene. The CDR3 DNA sequence: TGTGCCAGCAGCGTAGATGGGGTCTCCTACGAGCAGTACTTC. Its translation is CASSVDGVSYEQYF.

V usage is TRBV7-2 and J usage is TRBJ2-2, with D unclear. Germline loops: CDR1 SGHTA, CDR2 FQGNSA. Trimming removed 5 bases from V and 7 bases from J, with 14 bases in between. CDR3 length: 14 residues. The CDR3 coding sequence is TGTGCCAGCAGCGACCCCACCCGGGTCGGGGAGCTGTTTTTT. Its translation is CASSDPTRVGELFF. The full variable domain, with the rest looked up from reference TRBV7-2 and TRBJ2-2, is GAGVSQSPSNKVTEKGKDVELRCDPISGHTALYWYRQSLGQGLEFLIYFQGNSAPDKSGLPSDRFSAERTGGSVSTLTIQRTQQEDSAVYLCASSDPTRVGELFFGEGSRLTVL.

The chain is built from TRBV19 and TRBJ2-6; D might be TRBD1 (6 bases). The CDR3 is 15 amino acids. Germline CDR1 LNHDA, CDR2 SQIVND (reference sequence). The germline V and J ends were trimmed by 2 bases and 2 bases, with 7 bases remaining between them. The DNA of the CDR3 is TGTGCCAGTAGTATACAGGGGACTGGGGCCAACGTCCTGACTTTC. Translation: CASSIQGTGANVLTF.

CDR3 sequence (DNA): TGTGCCACCAGCGAAACTAGCGGGAGTGACATTCAGTACTTC. It yields the protein CATSETSGSDIQYF. The chain couples TRBV15 to TRBJ2-4; 11 bases match TRBD2. Germline V gives CDR1 LNHNV, CDR2 YYDKDF (reference sequence). J lost 8 bases, V lost 5 bases, and 5 bases had no gene match. This CDR3 has 14 residues.

Written as DNA, the CDR3 is TGTGCCAGCAGCCCCGACAGGGTGTATTTCACTGAAGCTTTCTTT. Translated, it gives CASSPDRVYFTEAFF. The chain is built from TRBV9 and TRBJ1-1, with TRBD1 matching over 7 bases. CDR3 length: 15 residues. Germline CDR1 is SGDLS and CDR2 is YYNGEE. With 4 bases clipped from V and 4 bases from J, the junction kept 10 bases outside the gene matches.

V is TRBV10-3 and J is TRBJ1-4; a possible D gene is TRBD1 (6 bases). The V end lost 3 bases, the J end lost 7 bases, and 9 bases lay between the germline ends. Germline CDR1 and CDR2: ENHRY and SYGVKD. The length of the CDR3 is 13 residues. In nucleotides, the CDR3 is TGTGCCATCAGTGACGGGGGGCTTGAAAAACTGTTTTTT. Encoded protein: CAISDGGLEKLFF.

V is TRBV6-1 and J is TRBJ1-1; possibly TRBD1 for D (5 bases). There are 15 residues in the CDR3. Germline-derived CDR1 and CDR2 are MNHNS and SASEGT. Between the trimmed V and J ends, which lost 3 bases and 4 bases, there was a span of 15 bases. CDR3 in DNA: TGTGCCAGCAGTGACCCTAGGGGTTACACCACTGAAGCTTTCTTT. It is translated as CASSDPRGYTTEAFF.

The J gene is TRBJ2-1, the V gene TRBV5-6; TRBD2 is a possible D gene (6 bases). This CDR3 is 14 amino acids long. CDR1 and CDR2 from the germline V gene are SGHDT and YYEEEE. V gave up 4 bases and J gave up 2 bases, with 10 bases separating them. This chain's CDR3 is CASSPGLPYNEQFF. As DNA, the CDR3 is TGTGCCAGCAGCCCGGGACTTCCCTACAATGAGCAGTTCTTC.

The gene calls are TRBV11-2 and TRBJ2-2, with 7 bases lining up with TRBD1. Germline V gene lookup returns CDR1 SGHAT and CDR2 FQNNGV. The CDR3 covers 15 residues. V lost 3 bases and J lost 1; bases outside the gene matches: 2. The DNA for the CDR3 is TGTGCCAGCAGCTTCAACAGGGGGAACACCGGGGAGCTGTTTTTT. Amino acid sequence: CASSFNRGNTGELFF.

The rearrangement links TRBV4-1 to TRBJ2-5, with a possible D match to TRBD2 (6 bases). From germline, CDR1 is MGHRA and CDR2 YSYEKL. CDR3 length: 19 residues. Deletions cut 0 bases from V and 4 bases from J, with 24 bases between. The CDR3 DNA follows: TGCGCCAGCAGCCAAGAGGATATCGCGGGGAGCATGAGGGGAGAGACCCAGTACTTC. It encodes CASSQEDIAGSMRGETQYF.

The chain employs TRBV9 and TRBJ2-3, with D tentatively TRBD2 (6 bases). This CDR3 region has 15 residues. Germline values: CDR1 SGDLS, CDR2 YYNGEE. V lost 3 bases and J 1 base, leaving 12 bases between the germline ends. The chain's CDR3 is CASSARSGGTDTQYF. Written as DNA, the CDR3 is TGTGCCAGCAGCGCCCGATCGGGAGGCACAGATACGCAGTATTTT.

The chain carries TRBV28 and TRBJ1-2, with 8 bases fitting TRBD1. Germline-derived CDR1 and CDR2 are MDHEN and SYDVKM. V gave up 5 bases and J gave up 2 bases; unmatched junction bases: 7. The CDR3 has 15 amino acids. The CDR3 reads CASSLATGANYGYTF. CDR3 in DNA: TGTGCCAGCAGTCTAGCGACAGGGGCAAACTATGGCTACACCTTC.

The chain joins TRBV6-4 to TRBJ2-5; D may be TRBD2 (6 bases). The germline V and J ends were trimmed by 7 bases and 2 bases, with 20 bases remaining between them. CDR1 and CDR2 from the germline V gene are MRHNA and SNTAGT. The CDR3 is 16 residues long. The CDR3 sequence is CASTWSGRQSQETQYF. The CDR3 nucleotides read TGTGCCAGCACGTGGAGCGGGCGCCAGAGTCAAGAGACCCAGTACTTC.

V and J are TRBV9 and TRBJ2-2; D is unclear. From germline, CDR1 is SGDLS and CDR2 YYNGEE. The CDR3 totals 21 residues. V was pared by 0 bases and J by 4 bases, with 28 bases between. CDR3 in DNA: TGTGCCAGCAGCGTAGCTGAGTATAGAGTAGGGCTTGTCAAGGGCACCGGGGAGCTGTTTTTT. Amino acids: CASSVAEYRVGLVKGTGELFF.

The rearrangement uses TRBV5-1 and TRBJ2-1; no clear D gene. Germline CDR1 reads SGHRS; CDR2 reads YFSETQ. The CDR3 spans 15 residues. V dropped 4 bases and J dropped 0 bases, with 11 bases sitting between them. CDR3: CASSTTSSSYNEQFF. In DNA form, the CDR3 reads TGCGCCAGCAGCACCACTTCTAGCTCCTACAATGAGCAGTTCTTC.

This chain joins TRBV11-3 and TRBJ1-6; D possibly corresponds to TRBD1 (5 bases). Germline CDR1 reads SGHNT; CDR2 reads YENEEA. This CDR3 has 13 amino acids. CDR3 residues: CVWGGMNNSPLHF. The CDR3 nucleotides read TGTGTATGGGGGGGGATGAATAATTCACCCCTCCACTTT.